This TCR beta chain was recorded in a study of blood T cell repertoires in COVID-19. Background on the study: Sample material is recorded as cDNA or gDNA derived from T cells, B-cell-depleted T cells, or PBMCs.

Germline V CDR1 and CDR2: LGHDT, YNNKEL (reference sequence). Losses at the gene ends were 4 bases for V and 6 bases for J; bases not matched to a gene: 7. The CDR3 runs 14 residues. While infection was still active, Seattle patients were enrolled and then followed longitudinally. Study processing details: Reference gene primer amplification yielded estimated nucleated cell counts. The repertoire was sequenced with immunoSEQ multiplex PCR; TCRdb's copy has only in-frame clones and lacks some. V and J calls and clone size are as listed in that table; D and trimming were resolved from the DNA. The table includes roughly 160,000 clones, 85% detected once.

The gene calls are TRBV3-1 (or the pseudogene TRBV3-2) and TRBJ2-3; 7 positions match TRBD1. Sequenced material: peripheral blood. This clonotype originated in a woman aged 45 to 65 with COVID-19, enrolled during active disease. The DNA for the CDR3 is TGTGCCAGCAGCCGACAGGGAGAGACGGATACGCAGTATTTT. Its translation is CASSRQGETDTQYF.